This T cell receptor beta chain emerged from a study of blood T cell repertoires in COVID-19. Study information: Acute-phase and convalescent COVID-19 samples originated in the United States, Italy and Spain. T cells, B-cell-depleted T cells, or PBMCs supplied cDNA or gDNA.

Source study methods: Scientists estimated how many nucleated cells there were by amplifying reference gene primers. Sequencing was performed with immunoSEQ multiplex PCR; in TCRdb, only in-frame clones are kept and a portion is missing. V and J calls and clone size are copied from that table; D and trimming were computed from the DNA. The sample holds around 300,000 clones; 80% to 90% are singletons and the top ten take 3%. Trimming cost V 5 bases and J 8 bases; bases outside gene matches: 3. CDR3 length equals 12 residues. Germline V gene lookup returns CDR1 SGHTA and CDR2 FQGNSA. The TCR was taken from a woman aged 25 to 39 with active or convalescent COVID-19. The J gene is TRBJ1-5, the V gene TRBV7-2; 7 nucleotides match TRBD1. Sequenced sample: peripheral blood. The CDR3 sequence is CASSHRGEPQHF. In DNA, the CDR3 is TGTGCCAGCAGCCACAGGGGTGAGCCCCAGCATTTT.